The text below deals with one TCR beta chain. This CDR3 contains 14 residues. Per the germline V gene, CDR1 is SGDLS and CDR2 is YYNGEE. Trimming stripped 0 bases from V and 7 bases from J, with 13 bases between. Sequencing was performed with immunoSEQ multiplex PCR; in TCRdb, only in-frame clones are kept and a portion is missing. The sample lists approximately 20,000 clones, nearly 90% seen once, with about 16% in the top ten. The data are from a study of PD-L1 blockade in urothelial cancer. The overall study: Administration of atezolizumab to patients began in about 2014, at 1,200 mg intravenously every 3 weeks. Across blood samples, T cells had a median count of about 140,000.

This rearrangement joins TRBV9 to TRBJ1-2; unclear D gene. Material: PBMCs, obtained around atezolizumab (anti-PD-L1) treatment. The origin of this receptor is an older woman with urothelial cancer. This CDR3 reads CASSVVGQAGGYTF. CDR3 bases: TGTGCCAGCAGCGTAGTTGGGCAGGCTGGTGGCTACACCTTC.